These 15 T cell receptor beta chains came from one sample sequenced in a study of CD8 T cells in ankylosing spondylitis. TCRdb redid the calling of the 5' RACE reads with MiXCR, one entry per CDR3 protein. The table has over 100,000 distinct CDR3 sequences, roughly 10% seen once. Sample: blood, either unsorted or a sorted T cell fraction (not recorded which). The receptors were gathered from a female donor with ankylosing spondylitis or in good health (not recorded which).

There are many counts of this clonotype. The rearrangement links TRBV20-1 to TRBJ2-1; 11 bases agree with TRBD2. CDR1 is DFQATT, CDR2 SNEGSKA, per germline (reference sequence). J was trimmed by 3 bases and V by 0 bases; bases with no gene match: 7. The CDR3 has 17 residues. In DNA form, the CDR3 reads TGCAGTGCTAGAGACCACGGTAGCGGGAGGGACTACAATGAGCAGTTCTTC. Amino acids: CSARDHGSGRDYNEQFF.

This clonotype was observed many times. The chain is built from TRBV20-1 and TRBJ2-1; 9 bases match TRBD2. Trimming removed 6 bases from V and 9 bases from J; junction bases left unmatched: 12. Per germline, CDR1 DFQATT and CDR2 SNEGSKA (reference sequence). The CDR3 is made up of 14 amino acids. The CDR3 loop is CSAPIAGVRTEQFF. CDR3 coding DNA: TGCAGTGCGCCGATAGCGGGAGTTAGAACTGAGCAGTTCTTC.

This clonotype appeared a few times. This may be a read error, as it is one base from a much larger clone. The gene calls are TRBV19 and TRBJ1-2; 7 positions agree with TRBD1. The CDR3 extends over 13 amino acids. The germline V gene has CDR1 LNHDA and CDR2 SQIVND (reference sequence). CDR3 in DNA: TGTGCCAGTAGTATGGGGACAGACTATGGCGACACCTTC. This codes for CASSMGTDYGDTF.

Many counts were recorded for this clonotype. J is TRBJ2-3 and V is TRBV5-5; TRBD1 is a possible D gene (6 bases). The CDR3 runs 14 residues. CDR1 and CDR2 (germline): SGHKS, YYEKEE (reference sequence). Trimming removed 5 bases from V and 6 bases from J, with 16 bases in between. This CDR3 reads CASRFRGSEDTQYF. The DNA for the CDR3 is TGTGCCAGCAGATTCAGGGGAAGTGAGGATACGCAGTATTTT.

This clonotype came up many times. This chain uses TRBV5-6 with TRBJ2-1; D remains ambiguous. The CDR3 has 14 residues. Germline CDR1 SGHDT, CDR2 YYEEEE. V was shortened by 1 base and J by 4 bases, with 9 bases between the two germline ends. The CDR3 reads CASSLLLGYNEQFF. As DNA, the CDR3 is TGTGCCAGCAGCTTGCTCCTGGGGTACAATGAGCAGTTCTTC.

This clonotype was counted ten times or more. The chain carries TRBV20-1 and TRBJ2-1; perhaps TRBD1 as D (6 bases). CDR1 and CDR2 (germline): DFQATT, SNEGSKA (reference sequence). V was shortened by 5 bases and J by 3 bases, with 17 bases between the two germline ends. The CDR3 extends over 15 amino acids. CDR3 in DNA: TGCAGTGCTTTATCAGGGGCTTCCTTCTACAATGAGCAGTTCTTC. It codes for CSALSGASFYNEQFF.

In its sample, this clonotype was seen a few times. This chain joins TRBV12-3 or TRBV12-4 and TRBJ1-2; 10 bases are shared with TRBD1. The J segment lost 4 bases and the V segment lost 1 base, leaving 3 bases of the junction unmatched. The CDR3 consists of 15 residues. DNA for the CDR3: TGTGCCAGCAGTTTAGGCTGGACAGGGGGCTATGGCTACACCTTC. Translation gives CASSLGWTGGYGYTF.

This clonotype was seen ten or more times. The rearrangement links TRBV30 to TRBJ2-1, with D maybe TRBD2 (5 bases). The CDR3 runs 12 residues. V was cut by 1 base and J by 5 bases, with 6 bases left in between. In germline, CDR1 is GTSNPN, CDR2 SVGIG (reference sequence). The CDR3 sequence: CAWSGGHNEQFF. The CDR3 coding sequence is TGTGCCTGGAGTGGAGGGCACAATGAGCAGTTCTTC.

This clonotype has ten or more counts. The chain recombines TRBV12-3 or TRBV12-4 with TRBJ2-2; no clear D. Between the trimmed V and J ends, which lost 1 base and 2 bases, there was a span of 8 bases. The length of the CDR3 is 15 residues. This CDR3 is CASSLVAPNTGELFF. CDR3 bases: TGTGCCAGCAGTTTAGTAGCCCCAAACACCGGGGAGCTGTTTTTT.

This clonotype was found many times. The gene calls are TRBV5-5 and TRBJ2-7; 10 nucleotides agree with TRBD2. J lost 0 bases, V lost 4 bases, and 4 bases had no gene match. The V gene's germline CDR1 is SGHKS and CDR2 YYEKEE (reference sequence). The CDR3 covers 15 residues. The CDR3 DNA is TGTGCCAGCAGCCATACTAGCGGGGACTCCTACGAGCAGTACTTC. Its translation: CASSHTSGDSYEQYF.

The chain couples TRBV7-8 to TRBJ2-3; D is perhaps TRBD1 (5 bases). Trimming stripped 7 bases from V and 0 bases from J, with 11 bases between. CDR3 length equals 14 residues. In germline, CDR1 is SGHVS, CDR2 FQNEAQ. The CDR3 DNA is TGTGCCAGCATGGTAGGACAAAGCACAGATACGCAGTATTTT. It translates to CASMVGQSTDTQYF.

The chain combines TRBV20-1 with TRBJ2-1; a possible D gene is TRBD2 (6 bases). The CDR3 consists of 15 residues. The germline V and J ends were trimmed by 5 bases and 3 bases, with 17 bases remaining between them. Germline CDR1 and CDR2: DFQATT and SNEGSKA (reference sequence). In DNA, the CDR3 is TGCAGTGCTTCAGGGACCATGGGGGGCTACAATGAGCAGTTCTTC. It is translated as CSASGTMGGYNEQFF.

This clonotype has just a few counts. The chain recombines TRBV30 with TRBJ2-7, with D unclear. This CDR3 is built from 15 residues. Deletions cut 0 bases from V and 2 bases from J, with 14 bases between. In germline, CDR1 is GTSNPN, CDR2 SVGIG (reference sequence). The CDR3 sequence: CAWSVRAGQPYEQYF. The DNA for the CDR3 is TGTGCCTGGAGTGTACGGGCAGGCCAACCCTACGAGCAGTACTTC.

This clonotype has a count of ten or more. The chain combines TRBV20-1 with TRBJ2-1, with D perhaps TRBD2 (6 bases). Trimming stripped 8 bases from V and 6 bases from J, with 29 bases between. Germline assignment: CDR1 DFQATT and CDR2 SNEGSKA (reference sequence). The CDR3 is made up of 17 amino acids. The CDR3 region has the DNA TGCAGTCTACCCTCGGGGGTCGGCGGCGGACTACTCAATGAGCAGTTCTTC. This gives the protein CSLPSGVGGGLLNEQFF.

In its sample, this clonotype was seen a few times. The chain carries TRBV12-3 or TRBV12-4 and TRBJ1-1; tentative D call: TRBD1 (5 bases). The germline V and J ends were trimmed by 10 bases and 3 bases, with 12 bases remaining between them. The CDR3 consists of 12 residues. CDR3 in amino acids: CATKRGDTEAFF. CDR3 bases: TGTGCCACCAAACGGGGGGACACTGAAGCTTTCTTT.